The source of this T cell receptor beta chain is a study of a mutant IDH1 vaccine in newly diagnosed glioma. Study conclusions and caveats: Top-clonotype changes in peripheral T cells seemed unrelated to pseudoprogression.

As for time point: baseline, week 1 (first vaccination visit). Documented treatment: pre-vaccination baseline after standard-of-care therapy. Notes on this clone: The antigen remains unidentified.

The CDR3 covers 21 residues. CDR1 PRHDT and CDR2 FYEKMQ come from the germline V gene (reference sequence). Trimming cost V 3 bases and J 3 bases; bases outside gene matches: 18. Some clones are missing from TCRdb's copy, which holds only in-frame ones; the method was immunoSEQ multiplex PCR. Seen here are some 51,000 clones, over 60% observed once, and the top ten hold 1.5% to 2%. The sequence derives from a woman between 40 and 50 years old with glioma. The chain recombines TRBV13 with TRBJ2-5, with 14 nucleotides matching TRBD2. This specimen consisted of PBMCs, obtained from a glioma patient treated with radiotherapy, temozolomide or both. CDR3 in amino acids: CASSFSPFRLAGGRGEETQYF. CDR3 in DNA: TGTGCCAGCAGCTTCTCCCCCTTTCGACTAGCGGGGGGGCGCGGGGAAGAGACCCAGTACTTC.